This entry lists 17 T cell receptor beta chains sequenced from one sample in a study of CD8+CD57+ T cells in acquired aplastic anemia. Patients chosen for sequencing had shown CD8+CD57+ cell expansion by flow cytometry. Genomic DNA provided the template from which TCR beta VDJ and CDR3 profiles were obtained. TCRdb analysed the reads with MiXCR anew, one entry per CDR3 protein. The profile shows roughly 250,000 distinct CDR3 sequences, approximately 80% of them singletons. Sequenced: sorted CD4+, CD8+, or CD8+CD57+ T cells (not recorded which) from PBMCs. All receptors come from a human donor with aplastic anemia.

This clonotype was recorded only once. The V call is TRBV2, the J call TRBJ1-6, with 8 bases aligning to TRBD1. The CDR3 has 15 residues. Germline V lookup: CDR1 SNHLY, CDR2 FYNNEI. After removal of 9 bases from V and 7 bases from J, the junction contained 11 bases not matched to a gene. The DNA of the CDR3 is TGTGCCAGAAGTCCCACAGGGGGAGCGAATTCACCCCTCCACTTT. Its protein is CARSPTGGANSPLHF.

In regard to this clonotype: One junction end disagrees with the germline gene, perhaps due to a read error. This chain links TRBV7-2 with TRBJ2-3, with D possibly matching TRBD2 (5 bases). The CDR3 is made up of 14 amino acids. Germline CDR1 reads SGHTA; CDR2 reads FQGNSA. The CDR3 bases are TGTGCCAGCAGCTTAGCCGCAACAACTAGTCAAGAGTCCTTT. This codes for CASSLAATTSQESF.

V and J are TRBV11-3 and TRBJ2-1; D is perhaps TRBD1 or TRBD2 (8 bases each). Trimming left V 8 bases short and J 8 bases short, with 25 bases between. Germline V gives CDR1 SGHNT, CDR2 YENEEA. This CDR3 contains 16 residues. The CDR3 loop reads CASGEPGGGGSDEQFF. The CDR3 DNA is TGTGCCAGCGGCGAACCAGGGGGCGGGGGGAGCGATGAGCAGTTCTTC.

The chain is built from TRBV2 and TRBJ1-4, with a weak D call TRBD1 (5 bases). Germline CDR1 SNHLY, CDR2 FYNNEI. The CDR3 spans 17 residues. V was shortened by 4 bases and J by 4 bases, with 19 bases between the two germline ends. CDR3 amino acids: CASSGAGGEQINEKLFF. In DNA form, the CDR3 reads TGTGCCAGCAGTGGGGCTGGGGGAGAACAAATTAATGAAAAACTGTTTTTT.

This chain uses TRBV7-3 with TRBJ2-3, with D possibly matching TRBD1 (5 bases). The DNA end is a closer match to TRBJ1-2, so the J assignment may be wrong. CDR1 and CDR2 (germline): SGHTA, FQGTGA. The CDR3 loop spans 13 amino acids. The CDR3 sequence: CASGEGQGYGYTF. Written as DNA, the CDR3 is TGTGCCAGCGGCGAGGGGCAGGGCTATGGCTACACCTTC.

The rearrangement links TRBV7-8 to TRBJ2-3; maybe TRBD2 (6 bases). Germline values: CDR1 SGHVS, CDR2 FQNEAQ. This CDR3 is 14 amino acids long. Between the trimmed V and J ends, which lost 0 bases and 15 bases, there was a span of 19 bases. The chain's CDR3 is CASSLAGGADKHYF. Here the CDR3 DNA reads TGTGCCAGCAGCTTAGCGGGAGGCGCCGACAAGCACTATTTT.

Turning to this clonotype: This is likely a read error, given that the CDR3 carries no conserved phenylalanine or tryptophan at its end. The limits of the CDR3 on the DNA are not certain, so only TCRdb's listed CDR3 is given. This chain connects TRBV2 to TRBJ1-1; the table's D call TRBD1 went unverified against the DNA. Germline CDR1 and CDR2: SNHLY and FYNNEI. Both ends counted, the CDR3 spans 15 residues. Here the CDR3 reads CASGDGVTDKQYFFP.

The chain links TRBV7-9 to TRBJ2-3; D uncertain. CDR3 length: 15 residues. Deletions cut 3 bases from V and 15 bases from J, with 25 bases between. CDR1 is SEHNR and CDR2 is FQNEAQ in the germline V gene (reference sequence). The CDR3 here is CASSLTSTNENLFYF. The CDR3 DNA is TGTGCCAGCAGCTTGACCTCAACTAATGAAAATCTGTTTTATTTT.

This sequence joins TRBV10-3 and TRBJ2-1; unclear D gene. TRBJ2-7 explains the end of the DNA better; the J call may be wrong. There are 17 residues in the CDR3. Per germline, CDR1 ENHRY and CDR2 SYGVKD. Here the CDR3 reads CAISESDRQLTSYEQYF. CDR3 in DNA: TGTGCCATCAGTGAGTCCGATCGTCAGTTAACCTCCTACGAGCAGTACTTC.

This chain connects TRBV9 to TRBJ2-3; D is perhaps TRBD2 (6 bases). The CDR3 is 13 residues long. The V gene lost 2 bases and the J gene lost 9 bases, with 13 bases spanning the gap. Per the germline V gene, CDR1 is SGDLS and CDR2 is YYNGEE. The CDR3 sequence is CASSVGGSTTQYF. The CDR3, as DNA: TGTGCCAGCAGCGTCGGGGGAAGCACAACGCAGTATTTT.

J is TRBJ2-5 and V is TRBV7-8, with 10 bases lining up with TRBD1. CDR3 length equals 11 residues. The ends lost 3 bases at V and 12 bases at J; junction bases unmatched: 1. CDR1 is SGHVS, CDR2 FQNEAQ, per germline. CDR3 loop: CASSLTGGEYF. For the CDR3, the DNA is TGTGCCAGCAGCTTGACAGGGGGCGAGTACTTC.

In regard to this clonotype: Mismatch with germline at one junction end may stem from a read error. This chain connects TRBV2 to TRBJ2-1; D may correspond to TRBD1 or TRBD2 (6 bases each). The CDR3 is 16 residues long. The germline gives CDR1 SNHLY, CDR2 FYNNEI. CDR3 loop: CASGDGGTDTQDEQPF. DNA of the CDR3: TGTGCCAGCGGGGACGGGGGCACAGATACGCAGGATGAGCAGCCATTC.

In its sample, this clonotype was seen many times. The rearrangement links TRBV7-8 to TRBJ2-1; 8 positions match TRBD2. The CDR3 is made up of 16 amino acids. The ends lost 2 bases at V and 8 bases at J; junction bases unmatched: 11. CDR1 is SGHVS, CDR2 FQNEAQ, per germline. The CDR3 bases are TGTGCCAGCAGCTTACAGGGAGGCGGGGGGAGCGATGAGCAGTTCTTC. Protein: CASSLQGGGGSDEQFF.

The chain carries TRBV7-6 and TRBJ2-5; 7 nucleotides align to TRBD1. The CDR3 is 14 residues long. V was clipped by 5 bases and J by 14 bases; unmatched bases: 17. Germline CDR1 SGHVS, CDR2 FNYEAQ. The CDR3 sequence: CASSLGTEDNTRYF. The CDR3 DNA reads TGTGCCAGCAGCCTCGGGACAGAAGATAACACCCGCTACTTC. The full variable domain, with the rest looked up from reference TRBV7-6 and TRBJ2-5, is GAGVSQSPRYKVTKRGQDVALRCDPISGHVSLYWYRQALGQGPEFLTYFNYEAQQDKSGLPNDRFSAERPEGSISTLTIQRTEQRDSAMYRCASSLGTEDNTRYFGPGTRLLVL.

The count of this clonotype is one. CDR3 in amino acids: CASSLHGTGADTSYEQYV. Here the CDR3 DNA reads TGTGCCAGCAGCTTACATGGGACCGGGGCAGACACTTCCTACGAGCAGTACGTC. This sequence joins TRBV7-3 and TRBJ2-7, with D perhaps TRBD1 or TRBD2 (5 bases each). Germline V CDR1 and CDR2: SGHTA, FQGTGA. This CDR3 has 18 residues. V lost 2 bases and J 1 base, leaving 21 bases between the germline ends.

The J gene is TRBJ1-3, the V gene TRBV10-2; no firm D call. This CDR3 has 16 residues. The germline V gene has CDR1 WSHSY and CDR2 SAAADI. Trimming took 4 bases from V and 4 from J, leaving 17 bases between them. The DNA for the CDR3 is TGCGCCAGCAGTGGCTCATACGAGGGTGGCGGAAACACCATATATTTT. Its protein is CASSGSYEGGGNTIYF.

The V call is TRBV5-1, the J call TRBJ1-2, with D unresolved. V was shortened by 0 bases and J by 5 bases, with 17 bases between the two germline ends. The germline V gene encodes CDR1 SGHRS and CDR2 YFSETQ. The CDR3 consists of 16 residues. CDR3 residues: CASSLVSDGLVYGYTF. CDR3 sequence (DNA): TGCGCCAGCAGCTTGGTGTCGGACGGGCTCGTATATGGCTACACCTTC.